This passage covers 17 T cell receptor beta chains from one sample sequenced in a study of T cells in Graves' hyperthyroidism and ophthalmopathy. RNA transcripts gave rise to amplified TCR beta CDR3 regions. The HTBI primer set served for first-round RT-PCR of the TCR CDR3. TCRdb independently ran MiXCR on the multiplex PCR reads; one entry per CDR3 protein. The sample yields approximately 400,000 distinct CDR3 sequences, over 13% seen once. The sequenced sample was blood. The receptors derive from a man in his forties or fifties with Graves' ophthalmopathy.

J is TRBJ2-3 and V is TRBV29-1; D unclear. This CDR3 has 14 residues. CDR1 is SQVTM and CDR2 is ANQGSEA in the germline V gene. V was cut by 4 bases and J by 3 bases, with 14 bases left in between. CDR3 sequence reads: CSVVSDPRTDTQYF. The CDR3 DNA is TGCAGCGTTGTGTCGGACCCTCGAACAGATACGCAGTATTTT.

This clonotype appeared a few times. The gene calls are TRBV29-1 and TRBJ1-2, with TRBD1 as a possible D gene (5 bases). Looked up from germline, CDR1 is SQVTM and CDR2 is ANQGSEA. CDR3 length: 11 residues. The germline V and J ends were trimmed by 5 bases and 8 bases, with 12 bases remaining between them. CDR3 nucleotide sequence: TGCAGCGTTTGGGTCACAGGAGGCTACACCTTC. Residues: CSVWVTGGYTF.

This clonotype has just a few counts. The chain combines TRBV4-1 with TRBJ2-1; no definite D call. Germline loops: CDR1 MGHRA, CDR2 YSYEKL. Trimming shortened V by 8 bases and J by 8 bases, and 10 bases separated the two germline ends. The CDR3 is made up of 11 amino acids. This chain's CDR3 is CASGIGYEQFF. The CDR3 DNA reads as TGCGCCAGCGGAATAGGGTATGAGCAGTTCTTC.

This clonotype was recorded many times. The junction differs from germline at one of its ends, possibly a read error. The rearrangement uses TRBV6-1 and TRBJ2-3, with D possibly matching TRBD1 (5 bases). The CDR3 runs to 15 residues. The germline V gene has CDR1 MNHNS and CDR2 SASEGT. The CDR3 DNA reads as TGTGCCAGCAGCGAAGAAGACAGTACCACAGATACGCAGTATTTT. The encoded protein is CASSEEDSTTDTQYF.

The sample holds many counts of this clonotype. The rearrangement links TRBV28 to TRBJ2-7; D unresolved. Trimming left V 6 bases short and J 2 bases short, with 11 bases between. The germline V gene has CDR1 MDHEN and CDR2 SYDVKM. The length of the CDR3 is 13 residues. CDR3 DNA sequence: TGTGCCAGCAGCGCGACTGGTGCCTACGAGCAGTACTTC. It yields the protein CASSATGAYEQYF.

The V gene is TRBV4-1, the J gene TRBJ2-7; 10 bases map to TRBD2. From germline, CDR1 is MGHRA and CDR2 YSYEKL. The CDR3 is 15 amino acids. J gave up 10 bases and V 0 bases, and 9 bases lay outside the gene matches. CDR3 nucleotides: TGCGCCAGCAGCCAAGAACCTAGCGGGAGAAGGGAACAGTACTTC. Amino acid sequence: CASSQEPSGRREQYF.

This clonotype was seen more than once but under ten times. The gene calls are TRBV4-2 and TRBJ2-3, with 12 bases fitting TRBD2. Losses at the gene ends were 1 base for V and 2 bases for J; bases not matched to a gene: 4. CDR1 LGHNA and CDR2 YNFKEQ come from the germline V gene. The CDR3 spans 17 residues. CDR3 sequence reads: CASSQGGLAGHTDTQYF. DNA for the CDR3: TGTGCCAGCAGCCAAGGAGGACTAGCGGGACACACAGATACGCAGTATTTT.

This clonotype was counted many times. The chain links TRBV5-1 to TRBJ2-3; a weak D match, TRBD2 (5 bases). Trimming removed 0 bases from V and 1 base from J, with 12 bases in between. The CDR3 spans 16 residues. CDR1 and CDR2 from the germline V gene are SGHRS and YFSETQ. CDR3 loop: CASSLAARAGTDTQYF. Here the CDR3 DNA reads TGCGCCAGCAGCTTGGCGGCGCGGGCCGGCACAGATACGCAGTATTTT.

In its sample, this clonotype was seen many times. The chain couples TRBV6-1 to TRBJ1-1; 7 bases are a match to TRBD1. CDR3 size: 15 residues. Germline V CDR1 and CDR2: MNHNS, SASEGT. Germline trimming cut 5 bases from V and 0 bases from J; bases unmatched to any gene: 6. The CDR3 DNA reads as TGTGCCAGCAGTAAGACAGGGCACATGAACACTGAAGCTTTCTTT. It codes for CASSKTGHMNTEAFF.

The genes are TRBV7-2 and TRBJ2-3; D perhaps matches TRBD2 (6 bases). The CDR3 spans 13 residues. Per the germline V gene, CDR1 is SGHTA and CDR2 is FQGNSA. The V end was cut by 4 bases, the J end by 6 bases, with 11 bases between. CDR3 in amino acids: CASSSTRGDTQYF. The CDR3 coding sequence is TGTGCCAGCAGCTCGACTAGGGGCGATACGCAGTATTTT.

This clonotype turned up a few times. J is TRBJ2-1 and V is TRBV29-1; D may be TRBD2 (8 bases). CDR3 size: 15 residues. CDR1 and CDR2 (germline): SQVTM, ANQGSEA. V lost 6 bases to trimming and J lost 2 bases, with 17 bases between them. The CDR3 is CSVRGGSGTYNEQFF. The CDR3 DNA follows: TGCAGCGTCAGGGGGGGTAGCGGGACCTACAATGAGCAGTTCTTC.

At least ten counts were recorded for this clonotype. V and J are TRBV3-1 and TRBJ2-1; TRBD2 matches 9 bases. The V gene end was trimmed by 5 bases and the J gene end by 7 bases; junction bases not matched to a gene: 12. The germline gives CDR1 LGHDT, CDR2 YNNKEL (reference sequence). The CDR3 is 16 residues long. The DNA for the CDR3 is TGTGCCAGCAGCAGAGCTAGCGGGATGGGGTTTAATGAGCAGTTCTTC. As protein: CASSRASGMGFNEQFF.

To note about this clonotype: A read error is possible here, since a much larger clone lies one base away. This is likely a read error, given that the CDR3 carries no conserved phenylalanine or tryptophan at its end. This rearrangement joins TRBV6-1 to TRBJ2-3; D possibly uses TRBD1 or TRBD2 (5 bases each). Germline V CDR1 and CDR2: MNHNS, SASEGT. V was cut by 0 bases and J by 1 base, with 11 bases left in between. The CDR3 sequence is 16 residues long. CDR3 bases: TGTGCCAGCAGTGAAGCGGGACCGCTCGGCACAGATACGCAGTATCTT. Translating gives CASSEAGPLGTDTQYL.

This clonotype showed up just a few times. The rearrangement joins TRBV3-1 to TRBJ2-2, with 8 bases that match TRBD2. Germline V lookup: CDR1 LGHDT, CDR2 YNNKEL (reference sequence). The CDR3 extends over 15 amino acids. V trimming: 6 bases; J trimming: 6 bases; junction bases outside the gene matches: 9. The chain's CDR3 is CASSYRGLVSGELFF. The CDR3 DNA reads TGTGCCAGCAGTTACCGGGGACTAGTTTCCGGGGAGCTGTTTTTT.

J is TRBJ1-4 and V is TRBV19, with 7 bases that match TRBD1. The CDR3 runs 15 residues. Germline CDR1 reads LNHDA; CDR2 reads SQIVND (reference sequence). J gave up 8 bases and V 5 bases, and 11 bases lay outside the gene matches. The CDR3 sequence: CASSSTGDIGEKLFF. CDR3 DNA sequence: TGTGCCAGTAGTTCTACAGGGGACATTGGCGAAAAACTGTTTTTT.

This clonotype has ten or more counts. The rearrangement joins TRBV13 to TRBJ2-1; 11 nucleotides line up with TRBD2. Germline loops: CDR1 PRHDT, CDR2 FYEKMQ (reference sequence). V was pared by 7 bases and J by 7 bases, with 9 bases of the junction left unmatched. The CDR3 length is 15 residues. CDR3 in amino acids: CASTETGTSGNEQFF. CDR3 DNA sequence: TGTGCCAGCACAGAAACCGGGACTAGCGGAAATGAGCAGTTCTTC.

The table lists this clonotype with a few counts. The chain couples TRBV6-1 to TRBJ2-2; 7 bases match TRBD2. Losses at the gene ends were 4 bases for V and 0 bases for J; bases not matched to a gene: 5. The V gene's germline CDR1 is MNHNS and CDR2 SASEGT. This CDR3 region has 16 residues. The CDR3 DNA is TGTGCCAGCAGTGTGCGGCTAGCGGCGAACACCGGGGAGCTGTTTTTT. Translated: CASSVRLAANTGELFF.